These T cell receptor beta chains were read from a single sample in a study of blood T cell repertoires in COVID-19. The protocol was immunoSEQ multiplex PCR, while the TCRdb copy is restricted to in-frame clones and leaves out a portion. Here the sample spans more than 90,000 clones, about 85% being singletons. Sequencing input: peripheral blood. The receptors were gathered from a man between 40 and 49 years old with acute or convalescent COVID-19. The CDR3 runs from the conserved cysteine through the conserved F or W. Fields, in order: J gene, V gene, D gene, clone size, CDR3 DNA, CDR3 protein. A D gene is named only where the DNA matches it firmly. Clone sizes are given selectively: once, few, many, or a class where the clone is expanded.

>TRBJ1-6|TRBV11-2|TRBD1|NA
TGTGCCAGCAGCTTAGGTTCCAGGGGGCATTCACCCCTCCACTTT
CASSLGSRGHSPLHF
>TRBJ2-7|TRBV25-1|TRBD1|NA
TGTGCCAGCAGTGAATTGGGGGACAGGTCCTACGAGCAGTACTTC
CASSELGDRSYEQYF
>TRBJ2-1|TRBV11-2|TRBD1|NA
TGTGCCAGCAGCTTCACGACAGGGTGGGGCAATGAGCAGTTCTTC
CASSFTTGWGNEQFF
>TRBJ1-4|TRBV27|NA|NA
TGTGCCAGCAGTCACAGACAGAATGGGCGTGAAAAACTGTTTTTT
CASSHRQNGREKLFF
>TRBJ1-1|TRBV5-5|NA|NA
TGTGCCAGCAGCTTGAATGACGGGGGGTACACTGAAGCTTTCTTT
CASSLNDGGYTEAFF
>TRBJ2-3|TRBV20-1|TRBD2|NA
TGCAGTGCTAGTCGGACTAGCGGGGGCACAGATACGCAGTATTTT
CSASRTSGGTDTQYF
>TRBJ2-6|TRBV19|NA|NA
TGTGCCAGTAGTATCTGGAGCTCTGGGGCCAACGTCCTGACTTTC
CASSIWSSGANVLTF
>TRBJ2-3|TRBV7-8|NA|NA
TGTGCCAGCAGCTTAGTCCTCCATACGCAGTATTTT
CASSLVLHTQYF
>TRBJ2-1|TRBV25-1|NA|once
TGTGCCAGCAGTGACCCCCGAAGCGGGTCCAAGCAGTTCTTC
CASSDPRSGSKQFF
>TRBJ2-5|TRBV3-1/TRBV3-2|TRBD2|NA
TGTGCCAGCAGAGGCCCCAAGCGGGGGGACCAAGAGACCCAGTACTTC
CASRGPKRGDQETQYF
>TRBJ1-2|TRBV11-2|NA|NA
TGTGCCAGCAGCTCCGGGACACTCCATAACTATGGCTACACCTTC
CASSSGTLHNYGYTF
>TRBJ2-1|TRBV11-3|NA|NA
TGTGCCAGCAGCTACGCGCCCGGGGCCTACAATGAGCAGTTCTTC
CASSYAPGAYNEQFF
>TRBJ1-1|TRBV10-3|NA|once
TGTGCCATCAGTGAACAGTTCGCTGAAGCTTTCTTT
CAISEQFAEAFF
>TRBJ1-6|TRBV6-2/TRBV6-3|NA|NA
TGTGCCAGCAGTTACCTCGGGAGCTATAATTCACCCCTCCACTTT
CASSYLGSYNSPLHF
>TRBJ1-5|TRBV19|NA|many
TGTGCCAGCACCGACCCCGTTAGGGGGGGGGATAGCAATCAGCCCCAGCATTTT
CASTDPVRGGDSNQPQHF
>TRBJ1-2|TRBV4-1|NA|NA
TGCGCCAGCAGCCAAAGATCAGGAGGGAACTATGGCTACACCTTC
CASSQRSGGNYGYTF
>TRBJ2-3|TRBV7-6|NA|once
TGTGCCAGCAGCTTAGTCGCGGGGCCCACAGATACGCAGTATTTT
CASSLVAGPTDTQYF
>TRBJ2-3|TRBV9|NA|NA
TGTGCCAGCAGCGCGTCCGGCACAGATACGCAGTATTTT
CASSASGTDTQYF
>TRBJ2-3|TRBV7-2|NA|NA
TGTGCCAGCAGTCCCGGGGAGCTGGCAGATACGCAGTATTTT
CASSPGELADTQYF
>TRBJ2-7|TRBV5-4|NA|NA
TGTGCCAGCAGCGAGACTAGCGAGCAGTACTTC
CASSETSEQYF
>TRBJ1-2|TRBV20-1|NA|NA
TGCAGTGCTAGGGCCCCGTCGGGCTACACCTTC
CSARAPSGYTF
>TRBJ1-2|TRBV7-2|TRBD1|once
TGTGCCAGCAGCTCCCCGACAGGGGCTGGCTACACCTTC
CASSSPTGAGYTF
>TRBJ1-6|TRBV10-3|TRBD1|NA
TGTGCCATCAGGGGGACAGGGGCGGGTAATTCACCCCTCCACTTT
CAIRGTGAGNSPLHF
>TRBJ1-2|TRBV5-5|NA|NA
TGTGCCAGCAGCTTGGTCGCGGGGAGCGGCTACACCTTC
CASSLVAGSGYTF
>TRBJ2-7|TRBV28|NA|few
TGTGCCAGCAGTTTGACTACTGGAGAGCAGTACTTC
CASSLTTGEQYF
>TRBJ1-6|TRBV3-1/TRBV3-2|NA|NA
TGTGCCAGCAGCCATAGGTCGGGCAGGGTTTCCTATAATTCACCCCTCCACTTT
CASSHRSGRVSYNSPLHF
>TRBJ2-7|TRBV27|TRBD2|once
TGTGCCAGCAGTTCCCGGACTAGCGGGAGGGTCTACGAGCAGTACTTC
CASSSRTSGRVYEQYF
>TRBJ2-5|TRBV6-2/TRBV6-3|NA|NA
TGTGCCAGCAGTTACCCCGGGAGAGAGACCCAGTACTTC
CASSYPGRETQYF
>TRBJ1-5|TRBV4-2|TRBD1|NA
TGTGCCAGCAGCCAAGTGAAGACAGGGGGCTCCTATGGAAGCAATCAGCCCCAGCATTTT
CASSQVKTGGSYGSNQPQHF
>TRBJ1-1|TRBV7-9|TRBD1|NA
TGTGCCAGCAGCTGGGGACAGGGGCCAGCTTTCTTT
CASSWGQGPAFF
>TRBJ2-2|TRBV19|TRBD2|NA
TGTGCCAGTAGTATAGGTCCTAGCGGGAGATTCACCGGGGAGCTGTTTTTT
CASSIGPSGRFTGELFF
>TRBJ2-3|TRBV7-8|NA|NA
TGTGCCAGCAGCCCGGGGGGCACAGATACGCAGTATTTT
CASSPGGTDTQYF
>TRBJ2-1|TRBV11-2|TRBD2|NA
TGTGCCAGCAGCCCGGGGGACCTAGCGGGGGGGCGAAATGAGCAGTTCTTC
CASSPGDLAGGRNEQFF
>TRBJ2-1|TRBV25-1|NA|NA
TGTGCCAGCAGTGAATCTGGGACCGCAGGGGATGAGCAGTTCTTC
CASSESGTAGDEQFF
>TRBJ1-6|TRBV6-6|NA|NA
TGTGCCAGCAGTTACCTCAACACAGGGCACTCACCCCTCCACTTT
CASSYLNTGHSPLHF
>TRBJ2-7|TRBV5-1|TRBD1|NA
TGCGCCAGCAGCCTCGCCGGGACAGGGGGCTTCGAGCAGTACTTC
CASSLAGTGGFEQYF
>TRBJ2-7|TRBV27|NA|few
TGTGCCAGCGGTCGCTTGAGTACGTCCTACGAGCAGTACTTC
CASGRLSTSYEQYF
>TRBJ2-3|TRBV7-9|NA|few
TGTGCCAGCAGCTACGGTGGGGGTAGCGGAGATACGCAGTATTTT
CASSYGGGSGDTQYF
>TRBJ2-7|TRBV21-1|NA|NA
TGTGCCAGCAGCGGCCCAGACAGGTACCCCGTCTACGAGCAGTACTTC
CASSGPDRYPVYEQYF
>TRBJ1-5|TRBV18|NA|NA
TGTGCCAGCTCACCTCCAGGGGAGGGAAATCAGCCCCAGCATTTT
CASSPPGEGNQPQHF
>TRBJ2-5|TRBV25-1|TRBD2|NA
TGTGCCAGCAGTGAATCCCGACTAGCGGGGTTCCAAGAGACCCAGTACTTC
CASSESRLAGFQETQYF
>TRBJ1-2|TRBV4-3|TRBD1|NA
TGCGCCAGCAGCCAAGGATCGAACAGGGGAGAAGGAAACGGCTACACCTTC
CASSQGSNRGEGNGYTF
>TRBJ2-7|TRBV18|NA|NA
TGTGCCAGCTCATCTCAGGTCCCCTTTTCCTACGAGCAGTACTTC
CASSSQVPFSYEQYF
>TRBJ2-7|TRBV18|TRBD2|NA
TGTGCCAGCTCACCACCCACTAGCGGACCCTACGAGCAGTACTTC
CASSPPTSGPYEQYF
>TRBJ2-3|TRBV21-1|NA|once
TGTGCCAGCAGCATCCGGGACAGGGTAACAGATACGCAGTATTTT
CASSIRDRVTDTQYF
>TRBJ2-5|TRBV7-3|TRBD1|NA
TGTGCCAGCAGCAAAGACAGGGGGGAGACCCAGTACTTC
CASSKDRGETQYF
>TRBJ2-1|TRBV9|TRBD2|NA
TGTGCCAGCAGCGTTAAACCGGGACTAGCGGGGGCGGGAGAGCAGTTCTTC
CASSVKPGLAGAGEQFF
>TRBJ1-4|TRBV5-1|NA|NA
TGCGCCAGCAGCTTGGGAAGCTCAACTAATGAAAAACTGTTTTTT
CASSLGSSTNEKLFF
>TRBJ1-3|TRBV3-1/TRBV3-2|TRBD1|NA
TGTGCCAGCAGCAGCACAGGGGCTGGAAACACCATATATTTT
CASSSTGAGNTIYF
>TRBJ2-2|TRBV7-9|TRBD1|NA
TGTGCCAGCGGGGACAGGGGGCCCGGGGAGCTGTTTTTT
CASGDRGPGELFF
>TRBJ2-7|TRBV6-5|TRBD1|NA
TGTGCCAGCAGCCACCGGACAGGGCGCGAGCAGTACTTC
CASSHRTGREQYF
>TRBJ2-1|TRBV6-5|NA|NA
TGTGCCAGCAGTTCGGGGGACTACAATGAGCAGTTCTTC
CASSSGDYNEQFF
>TRBJ1-1|TRBV28|NA|NA
TGTGCCAGCAAGGGAGGGATCACTGAAGCTTTCTTT
CASKGGITEAFF
>TRBJ2-7|TRBV10-3|TRBD1|NA
TGTGCCATCAGTGGAGGGACAGGCTACCACGAGCAGTACTTC
CAISGGTGYHEQYF
>TRBJ1-2|TRBV7-9|TRBD1|NA
TGTGCCAGCAGCTATAACCCAGGGGGAGGCTTTTCAAACTATGGCTACACCTTC
CASSYNPGGGFSNYGYTF
>TRBJ1-1|TRBV4-2|TRBD1|NA
TGTGCCAGCAGCCTCGCGCAGGGGGACACTGAAGCTTTCTTT
CASSLAQGDTEAFF
>TRBJ2-5|TRBV18|NA|few
TGTGCCAGCTCACCCCCGAGGGTGGCCTCAAGGGAGACCCAGTACTTC
CASSPPRVASRETQYF
>TRBJ1-4|TRBV4-3|TRBD1|NA
TGCGCCAGCAGCCAAAGGCAGGGGGTGGGGGAAAAACTGTTTTTT
CASSQRQGVGEKLFF
>TRBJ1-1|TRBV5-1|TRBD1|NA
TGCGCCAGCAGCTTGACACAGGGGACTGAAGCTTTCTTT
CASSLTQGTEAFF